This record covers a single TCR beta chain. This clone has more than one count but fewer than ten. This receptor's antigen is unknown. Base qualities are not provided; no much larger clone lies one nucleotide away. Repertoires were sampled multiple times during chemoradiotherapy, which allowed clonal expansion in the tumor microenvironment to be followed. The library was built by means of the immunoSEQ multiplex PCR assay. TCRdb took over this immuneACCESS table, retaining in-frame rearrangements with V and J assigned. Such tables are incomplete; in checked studies, under half of the missing clones stem from an unresolved V gene, and the remainder is unexplained. In this sample the table shows about 13,000 clones, under 85% of which occur a single time. The ten largest clones capture approximately 5.7% of the sample. This record comes from a study of chemoradiotherapy in HPV16-positive cancers (dated by TCRdb to between 2020 and 2023). Background on the whole study: Functional T-cell assays on cells from a couple of HPV16-positive patients defined candidate HPV-specific T-cell clones and common TCR motifs. The study asked whether T-cell immunity to the HPV oncoproteins E6 and E7 changes during chemoradiotherapy and whether this immunity affects survival. Next, the candidate HPV-specific TCRs and motifs were followed in TCR repertoires from around 87 patients with HPV-related cancers.

Overall results and qualifications from the work: Expansion of candidate HPV-specific clones and E7-related TCR motifs was observed in the tumor microenvironment during treatment, whereas no such expansion was observed for non-HPV-specific T cells. The functional definition of HPV-specific T cells came from only a couple of HPV16-positive patients, and the survival association was reported for HPV16-positive patients. Among HPV16-positive patients, expansion of HPV-responsive T cells during chemoradiotherapy was associated with better recurrence-free survival.

V and J are trimmed by 5 bases and 3 bases, and the gene matches miss 6 bases of the junction. The CDR3 covers 15 residues, taking in both the cysteine and the phenylalanine. The kept DNA is CDR3 alone, 45 bases in frame from the first base. CDR1 and CDR2, looked up from the germline V gene (reference sequence), are MNHNY and SVGAGI. The sequence is built from TRBV6-6 and TRBJ1-1, and 10 bases in between align with TRBD1. The origin of this receptor is a human donor with HPV-associated anogenital cancer. Sequenced material: blood, taken from a patient who underwent chemoradiotherapy. The CDR3 loop reads CASSGPGTGDTEAFF. The DNA reads TGTGCCAGCAGTGGTCCCGGGACAGGGGACACTGAAGCTTTCTTT.